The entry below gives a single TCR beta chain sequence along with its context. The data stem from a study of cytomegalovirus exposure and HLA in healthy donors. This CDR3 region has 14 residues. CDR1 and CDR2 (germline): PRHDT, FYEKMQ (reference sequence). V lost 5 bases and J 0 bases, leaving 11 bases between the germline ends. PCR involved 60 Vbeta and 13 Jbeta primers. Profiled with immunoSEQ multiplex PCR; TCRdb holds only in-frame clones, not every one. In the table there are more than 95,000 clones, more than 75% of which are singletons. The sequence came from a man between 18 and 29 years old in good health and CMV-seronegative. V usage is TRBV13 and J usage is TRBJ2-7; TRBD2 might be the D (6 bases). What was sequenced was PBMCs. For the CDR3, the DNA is TGTGCCAGCAGCGATCCGGGAGCCTCCTACGAGCAGTACTTC. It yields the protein CASSDPGASYEQYF.